These 21 T cell receptor beta chains came from one sample sequenced in a study of shared clonotypes between healthy human individuals. Only in-frame clones appear in the TCRdb table, and some are missing; sequencing was by immunoSEQ multiplex PCR. The data show some 2 million clones, with about 95% seen just once and 0.95% to 1.5% held by the top ten. Cells designated naive CD8 were CD45RO-negative and were positively selected for CCR7, with terminally differentiated effector memory CD45RA+ cells excluded. The sequenced material came from naive CD8+ T cells sorted from blood. All receptors derive from a man aged 18 to 30 in good health.

The V and J genes are TRBV4-1 and TRBJ2-7; the D is unclear. Trimming cost V 4 bases and J 4 bases, with 17 bases left between them. The CDR3 consists of 15 residues. From germline, CDR1 is MGHRA and CDR2 YSYEKL. The chain's CDR3 is CASSPEFQVGYEQYF. The CDR3 DNA sequence: TGCGCCAGCAGCCCGGAATTCCAGGTTGGTTACGAGCAGTACTTC.

The count of this clone is one. The rearrangement joins TRBV27 to TRBJ1-1; D gene uncertain. The V gene lost 5 bases and the J gene lost 0 bases, with 16 bases spanning the gap. The CDR3 is 16 residues long. CDR1 and CDR2 from the germline V gene are MNHEY and SMNVEV (reference sequence). The CDR3, as DNA: TGTGCCAGCAGTCCGGCTGGGCGAGGCCTGAACACTGAAGCTTTCTTT. Its protein product is CASSPAGRGLNTEAFF.

The chain employs TRBV7-3 and TRBJ2-1; D is perhaps TRBD1 (6 bases). The CDR3 has 14 amino acids. V was cut by 5 bases and J by 10 bases, with 18 bases left in between. The germline V gene has CDR1 SGHTA and CDR2 FQGTGA. The CDR3 here is CASSPRGRTDEQFF. The CDR3 nucleotides are TGTGCCAGCAGCCCTCGTGGTCGGACAGACGAGCAGTTCTTC.

This clone has just a few counts. The rearrangement uses TRBV7-2 and TRBJ1-2; a possible D gene is TRBD1 (6 bases). The germline V and J ends were trimmed by 2 bases and 5 bases, with 6 bases remaining between them. This CDR3 region has 12 residues. CDR1 is SGHTA and CDR2 is FQGNSA in the germline V gene. The CDR3 nucleotides are TGTGCCAGCAGCTTAACAGGGTATGGCTACACCTTC. It encodes CASSLTGYGYTF.

The CDR3 nucleotides are TGTGCCAGCAGCTACTCATCCGGGACACCGAACACCGGGGAGCTGTTTTTT. Its translation: CASSYSSGTPNTGELFF. V and J are TRBV5-6 and TRBJ2-2; a possible D gene is TRBD1 (6 bases). The CDR3 is 17 residues long. Trimming stripped 3 bases from V and 0 bases from J, with 15 bases between. The germline V gene encodes CDR1 SGHDT and CDR2 YYEEEE. Full variable domain (remainder filled in from reference TRBV5-6 and TRBJ2-2): DAGVTQSPTHLIKTRGQQVTLRCSPKSGHDTVSWYQQALGQGPQFIFQYYEEEERQRGNFPDRFSGHQFPNYSSELNVNALLLGDSALYLCASSYSSGTPNTGELFFGEGSRLTVL.

The gene calls are TRBV19 and TRBJ1-1, with D unclear. From germline, CDR1 is LNHDA and CDR2 SQIVND (reference sequence). The CDR3 sequence is 13 residues long. Trimming took off 8 bases at V and 4 bases at J, with 14 bases between the two ends. CDR3 loop: CASSPGVSTEAFF. CDR3 nucleotides: TGTGCCAGTTCTCCCGGGGTAAGCACTGAAGCTTTCTTT.

The chain joins TRBV7-9 to TRBJ1-1; perhaps TRBD1 as D (5 bases). This CDR3 spans 16 amino acids. V was cut by 5 bases and J by 5 bases, with 21 bases left in between. Germline V gene sequence: CDR1 SEHNR, CDR2 FQNEAQ (reference sequence). The CDR3 DNA reads TGTGCCAGCAGCCCCCCGCCGGGGGGTAGCGGGACTGAAGCTTTCTTT. This encodes CASSPPPGGSGTEAFF. Drawing the rest from reference TRBV7-9 and TRBJ1-1, the complete variable domain is DTGVSQNPRHKITKRGQNVTFRCDPISEHNRLYWYRQTLGQGPEFLTYFQNEAQLEKSRLLSDRFSAERPKGSFSTLEIQRTEQGDSAMYLCASSPPPGGSGTEAFFGQGTRLTVV.

The chain links TRBV6-5 to TRBJ2-7; 8 nucleotides align to TRBD1. This CDR3 spans 13 amino acids. Trimming cost V 5 bases and J 3 bases; bases outside gene matches: 3. Germline-derived CDR1 and CDR2 are MNHEY and SVGAGI. The CDR3 DNA is TGTGCCAGCAGTGTCACAGGGGGCTACGAGCAGTACTTC. It yields the protein CASSVTGGYEQYF.

CDR3 region: CSTRTANTGELFF. The DNA of the CDR3 is TGCAGCACCCGGACGGCGAACACCGGGGAGCTGTTTTTT. The chain joins TRBV29-1 to TRBJ2-2; D not certain. Trimming removed 8 bases at V and 0 bases at J, with 10 bases between. This CDR3 is built from 13 residues. The germline V gene encodes CDR1 SQVTM and CDR2 ANQGSEA.

The CDR3 region is CASSPSQVYEQYF. The CDR3 DNA reads TGTGCCAGCAGCCCATCCCAGGTATACGAGCAGTACTTC. J is TRBJ2-7 and V is TRBV7-6; D remains unclear. Germline CDR1 is SGHVS and CDR2 is FNYEAQ. The CDR3 is 13 residues long. V gave up 5 bases and J gave up 4 bases, with 12 bases separating them.

Concerning this clone: The sample contains more than one DNA sequence encoding this CDR3. This chain uses TRBV9 with TRBJ1-1, with 9 nucleotides matching TRBD1. The trim removed 0 bases at V and 1 base at J, leaving 1 base unmatched. Germline loops: CDR1 SGDLS, CDR2 YYNGEE. The CDR3 length is 15 residues. The CDR3 sequence is CASSVVGQGNTEAFF. The CDR3 DNA is TGTGCCAGCAGCGTAGTGGGACAGGGGAACACTGAAGCTTTCTTT.

The J gene is TRBJ2-1, the V gene TRBV11-2; 9 bases are a match to TRBD2. V lost 3 bases and J lost 7; bases outside the gene matches: 7. There are 15 residues in the CDR3. From germline, CDR1 is SGHAT and CDR2 FQNNGV. CDR3 sequence: CASSLVAGVRNEQFF. The CDR3 DNA is TGTGCCAGCAGCTTGGTAGCGGGAGTTCGGAATGAGCAGTTCTTC.

V gene TRBV7-6 combines with J gene TRBJ2-1; D gene unclear. Trimming took 2 bases from V and 4 from J, leaving 6 bases between them. The CDR3 consists of 13 residues. Germline loops: CDR1 SGHVS, CDR2 FNYEAQ. CDR3 in amino acids: CASSLNGYNEQFF. The CDR3 DNA sequence: TGTGCCAGCAGCTTAAACGGTTACAATGAGCAGTTCTTC.

This sequence joins TRBV27 and TRBJ1-6; no firm D call. V lost 6 bases to trimming and J lost 5 bases, with 14 bases between them. This CDR3 region has 15 residues. From germline, CDR1 is MNHEY and CDR2 SMNVEV (reference sequence). The chain's CDR3 is CASSTLAPDNSPLHF. The CDR3 coding sequence is TGTGCCAGCAGCACCCTGGCACCGGATAATTCACCCCTCCACTTT.

The chain employs TRBV5-6 and TRBJ1-5; D not resolved. The CDR3 extends over 14 amino acids. The V gene's germline CDR1 is SGHDT and CDR2 YYEEEE. V dropped 3 bases and J dropped 4 bases, with 11 bases sitting between them. In nucleotides, the CDR3 is TGTGCCAGCAGCTCGGACGGGCCGAATCAGCCCCAGCATTTT. Its translation is CASSSDGPNQPQHF.

This chain uses TRBV27 with TRBJ2-3; 12 nucleotides agree with TRBD2. V was clipped by 6 bases and J by 3 bases; unmatched bases: 7. Germline V lookup: CDR1 MNHEY, CDR2 SMNVEV (reference sequence). This CDR3 is built from 16 residues. CDR3 in amino acids: CASSTLGLAGTDTQYF. In DNA, the CDR3 is TGTGCCAGCAGCACACTCGGACTAGCGGGAACAGATACGCAGTATTTT.

This rearrangement joins TRBV7-9 to TRBJ1-2; 9 positions agree with TRBD1. The germline V gene has CDR1 SEHNR and CDR2 FQNEAQ (reference sequence). The ends lost 0 bases at V and 6 bases at J; junction bases unmatched: 2. This CDR3 region has 14 residues. CDR3 bases: TGTGCCAGCAGCTTAGCAGACAGGGGGGATGGCTACACCTTC. This sequence encodes CASSLADRGDGYTF.

V is TRBV9 and J is TRBJ2-7; no clear D. The CDR3 has 14 residues. V was pared by 0 bases and J by 2 bases, with 9 bases between. The V gene's germline CDR1 is SGDLS and CDR2 YYNGEE. The CDR3 region has the DNA TGTGCCAGCAGCGTAGGACGGATAACCTACGAGCAGTACTTC. It encodes CASSVGRITYEQYF.

This clone is a singleton in its sample. In the same sample, other DNA sequences code for this CDR3. The chain employs TRBV11-2 and TRBJ2-7; 10 positions agree with TRBD2. This CDR3 has 14 amino acids. The V and J ends lost 4 bases and 1 base, in that order; junction bases with no gene match: 1. From germline, CDR1 is SGHAT and CDR2 FQNNGV. CDR3 DNA: TGTGCCAGCAGCTGGACTAGCGGATCCTACGAGCAGTACTTC. Its protein product is CASSWTSGSYEQYF.

The genes are TRBV2 and TRBJ2-3, with D possibly matching TRBD1 (5 bases). Germline V gene lookup returns CDR1 SNHLY and CDR2 FYNNEI. This CDR3 comprises 15 residues. Between the trimmed V and J ends, which lost 7 bases and 5 bases, there was a span of 19 bases. CDR3: CASTPVTADGDTQYF. Written as DNA, the CDR3 is TGTGCCAGCACCCCGGTGACAGCCGACGGAGATACGCAGTATTTT.

The chain links TRBV5-4 to TRBJ2-5, with no clear D. Germline CDR1 SGHNT, CDR2 YYREEE (reference sequence). There are 13 residues in the CDR3. Trimming took off 2 bases at V and 4 bases at J, with 9 bases between the two ends. CDR3: CASSLGLGETQYF. The CDR3, as DNA: TGTGCCAGCAGCTTAGGGTTGGGAGAGACCCAGTACTTC.